Listed below are T cell receptor beta chains from one sample, sequenced in a study of T cells after yellow fever vaccination. Using its own MiXCR run on the 5' RACE reads, TCRdb lists one record per CDR3 protein. Altogether about 400,000 distinct CDR3 sequences are present, 9.5% to 13% being singletons, with the ten largest covering roughly 18%. The sequencing used PBMCs, collected on the day of the first yellow fever vaccination. The receptors derive from a man between 18 and 35 years old who received the YFV17D yellow fever vaccine. CDR3s leave out the opening cysteine and the closing phenylalanine or tryptophan. The order of the fields is V gene, J gene, CDR3 protein.

>TRBV10-3|TRBJ2-5
APDPQETQY
>TRBV7-9|TRBJ1-4
ASSLGLATNEKLF
>TRBV7-8|TRBJ2-5
ASSLGGTSGQETQY
>TRBV5-1|TRBJ2-2
ASSKGQGSGELF
>TRBV18|TRBJ2-2
ASKSWDSQNTGELF
>TRBV7-9|TRBJ2-5
ASSLAPTGPETQY
>TRBV6-5|TRBJ2-4
ASSYSGKAKNIQY
>TRBV7-2|TRBJ2-7
ASSILTISEQY
>TRBV12-3/TRBV12-4|TRBJ2-5
ASSSWGRGETQY
>TRBV5-1|TRBJ2-1
ASRRGSYNEQF
>TRBV29-1|TRBJ1-1
SVTRQNTEAF
>TRBV2|TRBJ2-3
ANTFTDTQY
>TRBV29-1|TRBJ2-7
SAGTGGNEQY
>TRBV27|TRBJ2-3
ASSLAYGGAVADTQY
>TRBV9|TRBJ2-2
ASSAGTASYTGELF
>TRBV4-1|TRBJ2-2
ASSQESYKTNTGELF